This TCR beta chain was sequenced during a study of CD8+CD57+ T cells in acquired aplastic anemia. Across the whole study: On average, sorted CD4+ and CD8+ cells gave roughly 2.9 ug of DNA.

The study's findings and limits: Patients and healthy controls showed no significant CD8+ Simpson's diversity difference. Comparison of patients with controls identified about 27 shared CD8+ CDR3 sequences.

A word on this clonotype: Antigen specificity is unknown.

Trimming pared 8 bases from V and 11 bases from J, leaving 18 bases between. The CDR3 consists of 13 residues. By flow cytometry, patients selected for sequencing had shown an expansion of CD8+CD57+ cells. TCR beta VDJ combinations and CDR3 sequences were profiled from genomic DNA. TCRdb recomputed calls from the reads with MiXCR, one row per CDR3 protein. The sample yields 200,000 to 300,000 distinct CDR3 sequences, roughly 82% seen once. Sequencing input: sorted CD4+, CD8+, or CD8+CD57+ T cells (not recorded which) from PBMCs. The TCR comes from a human donor with aplastic anemia. This chain joins TRBV12-3 or TRBV12-4 and TRBJ2-2; D is perhaps TRBD1 (5 bases). DNA of the CDR3: TGTGCCAGCGGAAAACAGGTAAAGGGTGAGCTGTTTTTT. Its protein product is CASGKQVKGELFF.